This T cell receptor (beta chain) was observed in a study of blood T cell repertoires in COVID-19. In the study overall: Specimens from acute and convalescent COVID-19 originated in the United States, Italy and Spain.

Germline assignment: CDR1 SGHRS and CDR2 YFSETQ. The ends were cut back, 3 bases at V and 4 bases at J, with 19 bases in the middle. The CDR3 is 17 amino acids. Libraries were prepared by immunoSEQ multiplex PCR; TCRdb keeps only in-frame clonotypes and omits some of them. The repertoire holds some 50,000 clones, with 80% to 90% as singletons. Sequenced sample: peripheral blood. This chain connects TRBV5-1 to TRBJ2-2, with a possible D match to TRBD1 (6 bases). The TCR comes from a man in his fifties with active COVID-19. Here the CDR3 DNA reads TGCGCCAGCAGCTCCCTCGAGGGTCAGGGGTCCACCGGGGAGCTGTTTTTT. Translating it yields CASSSLEGQGSTGELFF.